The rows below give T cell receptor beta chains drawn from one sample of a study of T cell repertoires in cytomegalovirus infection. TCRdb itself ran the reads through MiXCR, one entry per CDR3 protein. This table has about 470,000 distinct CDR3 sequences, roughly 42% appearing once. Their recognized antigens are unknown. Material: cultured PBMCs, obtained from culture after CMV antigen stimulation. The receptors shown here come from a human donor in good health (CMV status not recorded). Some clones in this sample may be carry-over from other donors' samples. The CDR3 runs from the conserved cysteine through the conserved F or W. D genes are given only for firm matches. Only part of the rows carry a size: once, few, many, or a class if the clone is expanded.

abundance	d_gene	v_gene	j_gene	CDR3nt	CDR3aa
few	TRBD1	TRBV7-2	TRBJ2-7	TGTGCCAGCAGCTCCCGGGACAGGTGGTACGAGCAGTACTTC	CASSSRDRWYEQYF
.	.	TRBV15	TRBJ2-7	TGTGCCACCAGCAGAGAGGGCTACGAGCAGTACTTC	CATSREGYEQYF
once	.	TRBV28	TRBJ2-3	TGTGCCAGCAGCCCCCGTGTTGCAAGGGCGTTAGATACGCAGTATTTT	CASSPRVARALDTQYF
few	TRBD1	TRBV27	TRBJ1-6	TGTGCCAGCAGTTTATGGGCTGGGACAGGGGGCCCAAATTCACCCCTCCACTTT	CASSLWAGTGGPNSPLHF
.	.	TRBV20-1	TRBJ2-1	TGCAGTGCCAAGAAAGTGTATGAGCAGTTCTTC	CSAKKVYEQFF
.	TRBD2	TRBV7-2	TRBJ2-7	TGTGCCAGCAGCTTAGCTGGGGGACTAGGCACGTCCAACTACGAGCAGTACTTC	CASSLAGGLGTSNYEQYF
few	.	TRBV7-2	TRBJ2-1	TGTGCCAGCGCCGACTGGGCTAGCAGGGATGAGCAGTTCTTC	CASADWASRDEQFF
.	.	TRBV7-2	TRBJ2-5	TGTGCCAGCAGCAAGGGCGGAAAGTACCAAGAGACCCAGTACTTC	CASSKGGKYQETQYF
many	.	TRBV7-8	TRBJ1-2	TGTGCCAGCAGCTTCTCCGCCGGGACGGTTAACTATGGCTACACCTTC	CASSFSAGTVNYGYTF
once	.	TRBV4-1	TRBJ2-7	TGCGCCAGCAGCTTCCGGGACAATACCTACGAGCAGTACTTC	CASSFRDNTYEQYF
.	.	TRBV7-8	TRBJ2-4	TGTGCCAGCAGCCACACCGGACAGACGAACATTCAGTACTTC	CASSHTGQTNIQYF
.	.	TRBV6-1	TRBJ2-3	TGTGCCAGCAGTGAAAGTCGCACAGATACGCAGTATTTT	CASSESRTDTQYF
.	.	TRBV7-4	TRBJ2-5	TGTGCCAGCAGCTCGGAAAAGGGGGGAGAGACCCAGTACTTC	CASSSEKGGETQYF
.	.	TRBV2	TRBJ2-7	TGTGCCAGCAGTGAAGCCCCCACGTCGGGGGAGCAGTACTTC	CASSEAPTSGEQYF
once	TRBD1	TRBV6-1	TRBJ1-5	TGTGCCAGCAGTGATAGCGACAGGGGGGGTCAGCCCCAGCATTTT	CASSDSDRGGQPQHF
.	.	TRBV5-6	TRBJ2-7	TGTGCCAGCAGCTCCTCCGGGTCTCCCTACGAGCAGTACTTC	CASSSSGSPYEQYF
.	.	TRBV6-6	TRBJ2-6	TGTGCCAGCAGTTACGTTCTGGGTGGGGCCAACGTCCTGACTTTC	CASSYVLGGANVLTF
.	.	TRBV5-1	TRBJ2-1	TGCGCCAGCAGCTCGGCGACAGACTACAATGAGCAGTTCTTC	CASSSATDYNEQFF
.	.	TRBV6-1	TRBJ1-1	TGTGCCAGCCCGGACATATACCCCCAGAACACTGAAGCTTTCTTT	CASPDIYPQNTEAFF
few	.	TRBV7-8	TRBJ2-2	TGTGCCAGCAGCTTAGCGCGTGTTAACGCGGGGAAGAACACCGGGGAGCTGTTTTTT	CASSLARVNAGKNTGELFF
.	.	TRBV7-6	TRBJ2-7	TGTGCCAGCAGCGGTCGGACGGCGGCCCACGAGCAGTACTTC	CASSGRTAAHEQYF
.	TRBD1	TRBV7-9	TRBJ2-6	TGTGCCAGCAGCTTAGCGCCCCTACAGGGGCGGGCAGGGGCCAACGTCCTGACTTTC	CASSLAPLQGRAGANVLTF
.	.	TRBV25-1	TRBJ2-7	TGTGCCAGCAGTTTCTACCGGGACGGAACCTACGAGCAGTACTTC	CASSFYRDGTYEQYF
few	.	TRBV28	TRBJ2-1	TGTGCCAGCAGCACCAGGAGGAGGGGGGAGCAGTTCTTC	CASSTRRRGEQFF
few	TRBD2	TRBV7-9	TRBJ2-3	TGTGCCAGCAGCCTCCGGACTAGCGGGCGTAGCACAGATACGCAGTATTTT	CASSLRTSGRSTDTQYF
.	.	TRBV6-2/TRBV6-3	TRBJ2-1	TGTGCCAGCAGTTACTCTACCCTACGATACAATGAGCAGTTCTTC	CASSYSTLRYNEQFF
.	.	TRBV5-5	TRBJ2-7	TGTGCCAGCATCCTTTTCGGTCGGATGAGCCACGAGCAGTACTTC	CASILFGRMSHEQYF
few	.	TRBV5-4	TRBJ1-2	TGTGCCAGCAGCTTGGCCCTAAGAGGTGGCTATGGCTACACCTTC	CASSLALRGGYGYTF
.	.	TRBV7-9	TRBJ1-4	TGTGCCAGCAGCATTTGGGGTGAGGGGTCTAATGAAAAACTGTTTTTT	CASSIWGEGSNEKLFF
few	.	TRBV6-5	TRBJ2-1	TGTGCCAGCAGTAGGAACAGGGTTGGTGAGCAGTTCTTC	CASSRNRVGEQFF
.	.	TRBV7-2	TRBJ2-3	TGTGCCAGCAGCCCCATGGGGCCAGATACGCAGTATTTT	CASSPMGPDTQYF
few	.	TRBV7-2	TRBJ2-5	TGTGCCAGCAGCTTAGAACTAGAAGGGACCCAGTACTTC	CASSLELEGTQYF
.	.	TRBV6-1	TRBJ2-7	TGTGCCAGCAGTGGGGCTATCAGGGCGAGGAAGTACTTC	CASSGAIRARKYF
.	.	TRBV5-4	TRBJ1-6	TGTGCCAGCAGCCCGCTTACAGGGAGTGGTTACGGTTCACCCCTCCACTTT	CASSPLTGSGYGSPLHF
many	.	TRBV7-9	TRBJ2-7	TGTGCCAGCGCTGATTCCTACGAGCAGTACTTC	CASADSYEQYF
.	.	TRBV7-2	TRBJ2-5	TGTGCCAGCAGCCCCCTCGTCCAGACCCAGTACTTC	CASSPLVQTQYF
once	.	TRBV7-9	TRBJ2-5	TGTGCCAGCAGCTCGGGGGGCACCACGGAGACCCAGTACTTC	CASSSGGTTETQYF
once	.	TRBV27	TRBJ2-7	TGTGCCAGCAGGAGATCTTTGGGGTCCTACGAGCAGTACTTC	CASRRSLGSYEQYF
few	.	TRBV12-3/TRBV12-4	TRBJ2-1	TGTGCCAGCAGACGGGACAATGAGCAGTTCTTC	CASRRDNEQFF
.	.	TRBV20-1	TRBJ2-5	TGCAGTGCTAGATCGAGTCCAGAGACCCAGTACTTC	CSARSSPETQYF
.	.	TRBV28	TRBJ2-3	TGTGCCAGCAGTAGGGGATCAAGCACAGATACGCAGTATTTT	CASSRGSSTDTQYF
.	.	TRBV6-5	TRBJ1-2	TGTGCCAGCAGCAAACCCGAATACCTAACCTCCCGAGCTAACTATGGCTACACCTTC	CASSKPEYLTSRANYGYTF
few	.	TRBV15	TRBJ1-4	TGTGCCACCAGCAGAGACACAGGGACTAATGAAAAACTGTTTTTT	CATSRDTGTNEKLFF
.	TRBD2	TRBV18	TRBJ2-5	TGTGCCAGCTCACCGGGACTAGCGGGAGGGCCTCAAGTCCCAGAGACCCAGTACTTC	CASSPGLAGGPQVPETQYF
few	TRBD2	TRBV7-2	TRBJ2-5	TGTGCCAGCAGTCCCGGATTTAGCGGGCGCAACCCCCTGGAAGAGACCCAGTACTTC	CASSPGFSGRNPLEETQYF
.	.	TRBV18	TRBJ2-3	TGTGCCAGCTCCCCTCCGGCAAGCGACGCTAGCACAGATACGCAGTATTTT	CASSPPASDASTDTQYF
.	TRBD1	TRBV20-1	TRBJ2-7	TGCAGTGCTAGTTCGTCGGCCGGACAGGTGCAGTACTTC	CSASSSAGQVQYF
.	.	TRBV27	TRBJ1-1	TGTGCCAGCAGTTATACCCCCTCGGGGAACACTGAAGCTTTCTTT	CASSYTPSGNTEAFF
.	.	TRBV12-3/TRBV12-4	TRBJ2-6	TGTGCCAGCAGTTTGCGATTCCCTGGGGCCAACGTCCTGACTTTC	CASSLRFPGANVLTF